The rows below give T cell receptor beta chains drawn from one sample of a study of shared clonotypes between healthy human individuals. Generated by immunoSEQ multiplex PCR, the TCRdb table keeps only in-frame clones and is missing some. The repertoire has about 2.4 million clones, 93% of them found once; the top ten carry 0.36%. Source material: naive CD4+ T cells from PBMCs. These receptors were obtained from a man aged 18 to 35 in good health. Some clones in this sample may be carry-over from other donors' samples. Both conserved end residues are part of each CDR3. D genes are given only for firm matches. Clone size appears in some rows only: once, few, many, or a class for an expanded clone.

>NA|TRBV6-1|TRBJ1-5|TRBD1
TGTGCCAGCAGAAGAGGGACAGGAGAATATCAGCCCCAGCATTTT
CASRRGTGEYQPQHF
>NA|TRBV6-4|TRBJ1-2|TRBD1
TGTGCCAGCAGTGCCACCGCCGGGACAGGATATGGCTACACCTTC
CASSATAGTGYGYTF
>once|TRBV18|TRBJ2-1|NA
TGTGCCAGCTCACCACGTTTTGTGACAGACAATGAGCAGTTCTTC
CASSPRFVTDNEQFF
>NA|TRBV12-5|TRBJ2-7|NA
TGTGCTAGTGGTTTGTCAGCACAGGGATTGGACGAGCAGTACTTC
CASGLSAQGLDEQYF
>NA|TRBV28|TRBJ1-4|TRBD1
TGTGCCAGCAGTCTTACAGGGGTAGGGGAAAAACTGTTTTTT
CASSLTGVGEKLFF
>NA|TRBV27|TRBJ1-4|TRBD1
TGTGCCAGCGGCCGGGACAGGGGTAATGAAAAACTGTTTTTT
CASGRDRGNEKLFF
>NA|TRBV5-5|TRBJ2-7|TRBD2
TGTGCCAGCAGCTATTTTTTTGTGGCTAGCGGTAACTCCTACGAGCAGTACTTC
CASSYFFVASGNSYEQYF
>NA|TRBV6-5|TRBJ2-7|NA
TGTGCCAGCAGTTACCTTTACGAGCAGTACTTC
CASSYLYEQYF
>NA|TRBV6-5|TRBJ1-5|NA
TGTGCCAGCAGTTACAGCCGGGGAGGTCAGCCCCAGCATTTT
CASSYSRGGQPQHF
>NA|TRBV18|TRBJ2-7|TRBD1
TGTGCCAGCTCAACCGGGACAGGGACCTACGAGCAGTACTTC
CASSTGTGTYEQYF
>NA|TRBV18|TRBJ1-4|NA
TGTGCCAGCTCACGCGGACAGCTAACAACTAATGAAAAACTGTTTTTT
CASSRGQLTTNEKLFF
>NA|TRBV7-8|TRBJ2-7|NA
TGTGCCAGCAGCACGGGACCTACCGTGGGGCAGTACTTC
CASSTGPTVGQYF
>NA|TRBV7-3|TRBJ2-6|NA
TGTGCCAGCAGCTTAGTGTCTGCCGGGGCCAACGTCCTGACTTTC
CASSLVSAGANVLTF
>NA|TRBV28|TRBJ2-4|NA
TGTGCCAGCAGTTTACCGGGGATTAAAAACATTCAGTACTTC
CASSLPGIKNIQYF
>NA|TRBV2|TRBJ1-1|NA
TGTGCCAGCTCACCCATGAGCACTGAAGCTTTCTTT
CASSPMSTEAFF
>NA|TRBV5-6|TRBJ2-5|TRBD1
TGTGCCAGCAGAGCAGGGGGCGTTTACGGGACCCAGTACTTC
CASRAGGVYGTQYF
>NA|TRBV6-5|TRBJ2-6|NA
TGTGCCAGCAGTTACTCCGAGGCATCTGGGGCCAACGTCCTGACTTTC
CASSYSEASGANVLTF
>NA|TRBV6-4|TRBJ2-2|NA
TGTGCCAGCAGTGACTCTCTCGGCAGGACCACCGGGGAGCTGTTTTTT
CASSDSLGRTTGELFF
>few|TRBV20-1|TRBJ1-2|NA
TGCAGTGCCAGACGGATGGGTGGCTACACCTTC
CSARRMGGYTF
>once|TRBV30|TRBJ2-3|NA
TGTGCCTGGACCGTGGGTTTCAGCACAGATACGCAGTATTTT
CAWTVGFSTDTQYF
>NA|TRBV5-6|TRBJ1-3|NA
TGTGCCAGCAGCTTGGGTGCAGGTGCTGGAAACACCATATATTTT
CASSLGAGAGNTIYF
>NA|TRBV6-5|TRBJ2-7|NA
TGTGCCAGCGCCGGGAGAGGGGCCTTTTACGAGCAGTACTTC
CASAGRGAFYEQYF
>NA|TRBV29-1|TRBJ2-7|NA
TGCAGCGTTGAAGAGCGGGACAGCTCCTACGAGCAGTACTTC
CSVEERDSSYEQYF
>NA|TRBV5-1|TRBJ1-6|NA
TGCGCCAGCAGCTTGGCCGTCGCAGGGATGAATTCACCCCTCCACTTT
CASSLAVAGMNSPLHF
>NA|TRBV7-9|TRBJ2-1|TRBD2
TGTGCCAGCAGTCCCGGGACTAGTTACTACAATGAGCAGTTCTTC
CASSPGTSYYNEQFF
>NA|TRBV2|TRBJ1-4|NA
TGTGCCAGCAGTCTGGAATTGATTACAACTAATGAAAAACTGTTTTTT
CASSLELITTNEKLFF
>NA|TRBV5-6|TRBJ2-3|TRBD1
TGTGCCAGCAGCTTACTTCTAGGGGGCGCAGATACGCAGTATTTT
CASSLLLGGADTQYF
>NA|TRBV27|TRBJ1-6|TRBD1
TGTGCCAGCAGGGGGACAGACTATAATTCACCCCTCCACTTT
CASRGTDYNSPLHF
>NA|TRBV30|TRBJ2-7|TRBD2
TGTGCCTGGAGTGCCGGGACTAGAATTCAGCAGTACTTC
CAWSAGTRIQQYF
>NA|TRBV4-3|TRBJ2-3|NA
TGCGCCAGCAGCCAAGTCTATGGTGCGCTGGGAGTTCCGCAGTATTTT
CASSQVYGALGVPQYF
>NA|TRBV28|TRBJ1-3|TRBD1
TGTGCCAGCAGTTTAGGGGGACAGGGGAGAAACACCATATATTTT
CASSLGGQGRNTIYF
>NA|TRBV28|TRBJ1-4|NA
TGTGCCAGCAGTTTAGGGTTCCTTTCCCCGTTTTTT
CASSLGFLSPFF
>once|TRBV27|TRBJ2-3|NA
TGTGCCAGCAGTTACCCGGGCAGGGTTTCAGATACGCAGTATTTT
CASSYPGRVSDTQYF
>NA|TRBV6-7|TRBJ1-4|NA
TGTGCCAGCAGTTATCGGGGGGTCGGGGGTGAAAAACTGTTTTTT
CASSYRGVGGEKLFF
>NA|TRBV5-1|TRBJ1-1|NA
TGCGCCAGCAGCCTATCCCCCGAGGAATGGAACACTGAAGCTTTCTTT
CASSLSPEEWNTEAFF
>NA|TRBV19|TRBJ2-7|NA
TGTGCCAGTAGTATAGCGGCAGGCTACGAGCAGTACTTC
CASSIAAGYEQYF